Described below is a single TCR beta chain sequence and its context. Its antigen is not known. The method was immunoSEQ multiplex PCR; TCRdb's version includes in-frame clones alone and lacks a portion of them. There are approximately 200,000 clones in the sample; 94% occur only once, and over 1.5% lies in the top ten. The entry originates in a study of T cell responses to AZD1222 COVID-19 vaccine. Whole-study findings and limits: Donor demographics were predominantly white British with a female majority; clonal diversity may be underestimated. At baseline, seropositivity was found in only a handful of AZD1222 recipients. There were vaccine-associated CD4 TCRs across spike, dominant at 160-218 and 743-854.

The sample was peripheral blood, taken 28 days after the second dose of the MenACWY control vaccine. The receptor comes from an adult who received the MenACWY meningococcal vaccine as a control.

The CDR3 region has the DNA TGTGCCAGCAGCGTAGGTCTTCGGGCCTGGGACAGGCCTAGCACAGATACGCAGTATTTT. It yields the protein CASSVGLRAWDRPSTDTQYF. The chain uses TRBV9 and TRBJ2-3, with 8 bases fitting TRBD1. Germline CDR1 SGDLS, CDR2 YYNGEE. V shed 0 bases and J 0 bases; nucleotides not matched to a gene: 15. The length of the CDR3 is 20 residues.